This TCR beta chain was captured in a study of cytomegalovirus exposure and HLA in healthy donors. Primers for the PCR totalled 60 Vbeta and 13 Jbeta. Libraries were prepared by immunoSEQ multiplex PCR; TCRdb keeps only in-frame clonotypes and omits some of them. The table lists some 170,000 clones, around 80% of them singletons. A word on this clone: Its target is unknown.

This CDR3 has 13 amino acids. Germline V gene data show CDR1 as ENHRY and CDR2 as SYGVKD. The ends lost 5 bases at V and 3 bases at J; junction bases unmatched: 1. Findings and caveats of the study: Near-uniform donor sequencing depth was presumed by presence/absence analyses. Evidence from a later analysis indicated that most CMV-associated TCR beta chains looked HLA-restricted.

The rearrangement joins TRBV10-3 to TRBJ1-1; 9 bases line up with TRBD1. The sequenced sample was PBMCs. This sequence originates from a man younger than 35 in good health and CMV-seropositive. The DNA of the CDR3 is TGTGCCATCAGTAACAGGGGGCACACTGAAGCTTTCTTT. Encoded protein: CAISNRGHTEAFF.